This TCR beta chain was obtained from a study of metastatic and nonmetastatic thyroid tumors. TCRdb reprocessed the PCR reads via MiXCR. The sample shows over 5,000 clones, around a fifth of them seen only once. None of the patients had undergone any treatment ahead of thyroid surgery. Germline CDR1 and CDR2: SGHRS and YFSETQ. Trimming removed 0 bases at V and 4 bases at J, with 10 bases between. The CDR3 consists of 14 residues. The sequence came from a female donor with papillary thyroid cancer or a benign thyroid nodule (not recorded which). Some clones in this sample may be carry-over from other donors' samples. This chain connects TRBV5-1 to TRBJ1-2; maybe TRBD1 (6 bases). Sequenced input: adjacent normal tissue. The CDR3 nucleotides are TGCGCCAGCAGCTTGGAGGGGGGAGGCTATGGCTACACCTTC. Translating gives CASSLEGGGYGYTF. The variable domain in full, completed from reference TRBV5-1 and TRBJ1-2, reads KAGVTQTPRYLIKTRGQQVTLSCSPISGHRSVSWYQQTPGQGLQFLFEYFSETQRNKGNFPGRFSGRQFSNSRSEMNVSTLELGDSALYLCASSLEGGGYGYTFGSGTRLTVV.